This is a list of T cell receptor beta chains from one sample in a study of identifying expanded T cells in peripheral blood. TCRdb's copy holds only in-frame clones and misses some; the assay was immunoSEQ multiplex PCR. This sample has 130,000 or so clones, with roughly 80% found just once. Sequenced: blood. The receptors derive from a person aged 18 to 75 in good health. Both conserved end residues are part of each CDR3. The D gene is left open where the match is weak. Some rows mark clone size as missing; the rest say once, few, many or name a class of expanded clone.

J gene: TRBJ2-3
clone size: once
D gene: .
CDR3 length: 13
V gene: TRBV2
CDR3 protein: CASSEWVGDTQYF
CDR3 DNA: TGTGCCAGCAGTGAATGGGTCGGTGATACGCAGTATTTT

J gene: TRBJ1-6
clone size: .
D gene: .
CDR3 length: 14
V gene: TRBV19
CDR3 protein: CASSKDRVNSPLHF
CDR3 DNA: TGTGCCAGTAGTAAGGACAGAGTTAATTCACCCCTCCACTTT

J gene: TRBJ1-5
clone size: .
D gene: TRBD1
CDR3 length: 13
V gene: TRBV6-5
CDR3 protein: CASRRDRGRPQHF
CDR3 DNA: TGTGCCAGCAGGCGGGACAGGGGCCGGCCCCAGCATTTT

J gene: TRBJ1-6
clone size: once
D gene: .
CDR3 length: 16
V gene: TRBV4-3
CDR3 protein: CASSQEPTGVNSPLHF
CDR3 DNA: TGCGCCAGCAGCCAAGAGCCGACAGGAGTTAATTCACCCCTCCACTTT

J gene: TRBJ1-5
clone size: few
D gene: .
CDR3 length: 14
V gene: TRBV7-2
CDR3 protein: CASSPQGSNQPQHF
CDR3 DNA: TGTGCCAGCAGCCCACAGGGTTCCAATCAGCCCCAGCATTTT

J gene: TRBJ1-2
clone size: .
D gene: .
CDR3 length: 17
V gene: TRBV21-1
CDR3 protein: CASSNGTGTGGSYGYTF
CDR3 DNA: TGTGCCAGCAGCAACGGAACCGGGACAGGAGGTAGCTATGGCTACACCTTC

J gene: TRBJ1-4
clone size: .
D gene: .
CDR3 length: 11
V gene: TRBV25-1
CDR3 protein: CASSGPEKLFF
CDR3 DNA: TGTGCCAGCAGTGGACCTGAAAAACTGTTTTTT

J gene: TRBJ1-3
clone size: .
D gene: .
CDR3 length: 15
V gene: TRBV10-3
CDR3 protein: CAISRDIYSGNTIYF
CDR3 DNA: TGTGCCATCAGTCGGGACATCTACTCTGGAAACACCATATATTTT

J gene: TRBJ2-1
clone size: once
D gene: .
CDR3 length: 13
V gene: TRBV9
CDR3 protein: CASSALQVNEQFF
CDR3 DNA: TGTGCCAGCAGCGCTTTACAGGTCAATGAGCAGTTCTTC

J gene: TRBJ2-5
clone size: .
D gene: TRBD2
CDR3 length: 15
V gene: TRBV10-2
CDR3 protein: CASTLQGTSAETQYF
CDR3 DNA: TGCGCCAGCACCTTACAGGGGACTAGCGCCGAGACCCAGTACTTC

J gene: TRBJ1-5
clone size: .
D gene: TRBD1
CDR3 length: 14
V gene: TRBV19
CDR3 protein: CASSQGAMNQPQHF
CDR3 DNA: TGTGCCAGTAGTCAGGGGGCGATGAATCAGCCCCAGCATTTT

J gene: TRBJ2-1
clone size: .
D gene: .
CDR3 length: 15
V gene: TRBV7-2
CDR3 protein: CASSPEAGVSNEQFF
CDR3 DNA: TGTGCCAGCAGCCCAGAGGCTGGGGTGTCAAATGAGCAGTTCTTC

J gene: TRBJ1-1
clone size: .
D gene: .
CDR3 length: 16
V gene: TRBV6-5
CDR3 protein: CASSYNPRTENTEAFF
CDR3 DNA: TGTGCCAGCAGTTACAACCCGAGGACAGAGAACACTGAAGCTTTCTTT

J gene: TRBJ1-2
clone size: .
D gene: .
CDR3 length: 14
V gene: TRBV7-8
CDR3 protein: CASSIRGFNYGYTF
CDR3 DNA: TGTGCCAGCAGCATCAGGGGTTTTAACTATGGCTACACCTTC

J gene: TRBJ1-1
clone size: .
D gene: .
CDR3 length: 13
V gene: TRBV7-8
CDR3 protein: CASSFGGDTEAFF
CDR3 DNA: TGTGCCAGCAGCTTCGGAGGGGACACTGAAGCTTTCTTT

J gene: TRBJ2-1
clone size: .
D gene: TRBD2
CDR3 length: 15
V gene: TRBV9
CDR3 protein: CASSPSGGNYNEQFF
CDR3 DNA: TGTGCCAGCAGCCCCAGCGGGGGGAACTACAATGAGCAGTTCTTC

J gene: TRBJ2-7
clone size: .
D gene: TRBD1
CDR3 length: 15
V gene: TRBV19
CDR3 protein: CASSPGQGLAYEQYF
CDR3 DNA: TGTGCCAGTAGTCCAGGACAGGGTCTAGCCTACGAGCAGTACTTC

J gene: TRBJ1-1
clone size: .
D gene: .
CDR3 length: 12
V gene: TRBV9
CDR3 protein: CASKTEGGEAFF
CDR3 DNA: TGTGCCAGCAAGACCGAGGGGGGAGAAGCTTTCTTT

J gene: TRBJ1-1
clone size: .
D gene: .
CDR3 length: 16
V gene: TRBV6-6
CDR3 protein: CASSYLGQGRESEAFF
CDR3 DNA: TGTGCCAGCAGTTATTTGGGGCAGGGGAGGGAGTCTGAAGCTTTCTTT

J gene: TRBJ2-7
clone size: .
D gene: TRBD2
CDR3 length: 16
V gene: TRBV6-1
CDR3 protein: CASSAPLAGAGYEQYF
CDR3 DNA: TGTGCCAGCAGTGCCCCACTAGCGGGGGCAGGGTACGAGCAGTACTTC

J gene: TRBJ2-3
clone size: .
D gene: .
CDR3 length: 13
V gene: TRBV4-3
CDR3 protein: CASSPTRPDTQYF
CDR3 DNA: TGCGCCAGCAGCCCTACCCGACCCGATACGCAGTATTTT

J gene: TRBJ1-4
clone size: .
D gene: .
CDR3 length: 15
V gene: TRBV7-6
CDR3 protein: CASSLETAFNEKLFF
CDR3 DNA: TGTGCCAGCAGCTTAGAGACAGCCTTTAATGAAAAACTGTTTTTT

J gene: TRBJ1-3
clone size: .
D gene: .
CDR3 length: 15
V gene: TRBV18
CDR3 protein: CASSSGTHRGNTIYF
CDR3 DNA: TGTGCCAGCTCAAGTGGGACTCACCGTGGAAACACCATATATTTT